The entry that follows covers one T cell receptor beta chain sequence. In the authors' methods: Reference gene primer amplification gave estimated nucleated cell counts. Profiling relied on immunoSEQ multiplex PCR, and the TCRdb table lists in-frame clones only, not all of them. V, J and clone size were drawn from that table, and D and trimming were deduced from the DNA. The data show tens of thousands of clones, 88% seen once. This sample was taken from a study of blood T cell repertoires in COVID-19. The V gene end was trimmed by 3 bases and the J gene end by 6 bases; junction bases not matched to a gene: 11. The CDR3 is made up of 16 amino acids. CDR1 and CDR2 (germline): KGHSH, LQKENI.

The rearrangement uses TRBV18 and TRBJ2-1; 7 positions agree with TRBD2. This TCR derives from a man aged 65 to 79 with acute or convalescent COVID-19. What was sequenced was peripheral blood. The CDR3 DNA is TGTGCCAGCTCACCGCCCCGGGGGGTATTCGGCAATGAGCAGTTCTTC. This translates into CASSPPRGVFGNEQFF.